This passage covers 10 T cell receptor beta chains from one sample sequenced in a study of blood T cell repertoires in COVID-19. The assay was immunoSEQ multiplex PCR, and TCRdb's table has in-frame clones only and misses some. The sample shows about 120,000 clones, over 70% of them seen only once. The sequenced sample consisted of peripheral blood. These receptors all stem from a woman aged 45-65 years with acute or convalescent COVID-19.

J is TRBJ2-1 and V is TRBV18; 13 bases agree with TRBD2. Germline CDR1 is KGHSH and CDR2 is LQKENI. The ends lost 3 bases at V and 0 bases at J; junction bases unmatched: 11. The CDR3 has 20 amino acids. This chain's CDR3 is CASSPPRTSGGISSYNEQFF. The CDR3 nucleotides read TGTGCCAGCTCACCTCCCCGGACTAGCGGGGGAATTAGCTCCTACAATGAGCAGTTCTTC.

This sequence joins TRBV5-4 and TRBJ1-3; no clear D gene. Germline assignment: CDR1 SGHNT and CDR2 YYREEE (reference sequence). The CDR3 loop spans 15 amino acids. Trimming took 4 bases from V and 0 from J, leaving 11 bases between them. The CDR3 region has the DNA TGTGCCAGCAGCCGGTCGGGGAGCTCTGGAAACACCATATATTTT. Translating gives CASSRSGSSGNTIYF. Based on the CDR3 plus reference TRBV5-4 and TRBJ1-3, the full variable domain is ETGVTQSPTHLIKTRGQQVTLRCSSQSGHNTVSWYQQALGQGPQFIFQYYREEENGRGNFPPRFSGLQFPNYSSELNVNALELDDSALYLCASSRSGSSGNTIYFGEGSWLTVV.

The rearrangement uses TRBV7-9 and TRBJ1-2; maybe TRBD1 (5 bases). The CDR3 runs 14 residues. V was cut by 0 bases and J by 8 bases, with 13 bases left in between. CDR1 and CDR2 from the germline V gene are SEHNR and FQNEAQ (reference sequence). CDR3 amino acids: CASSLALAGMGYTF. CDR3 nucleotide sequence: TGTGCCAGCAGCTTAGCGCTCGCAGGGATGGGCTACACCTTC.

V and J are TRBV28 and TRBJ1-6, with D hard to call. Trimming pared 6 bases from V and 8 bases from J, leaving 14 bases between. This CDR3 spans 14 amino acids. Germline-derived CDR1 and CDR2 are MDHEN and SYDVKM. CDR3 in amino acids: CASSRSFRDSPLHF. The CDR3 nucleotides are TGTGCCAGCAGCCGCTCTTTCCGGGATTCACCCCTCCACTTT.

CDR3 amino acids: CASSHAGSLRETQYF. In DNA, the CDR3 is TGCGCCAGCAGCCACGCGGGTTCCCTCAGGGAGACCCAGTACTTC. The gene calls are TRBV4-1 and TRBJ2-5; the D gene is possibly TRBD2 (5 bases). CDR1 and CDR2 from the germline V gene are MGHRA and YSYEKL. This CDR3 has 15 amino acids. Trimming left V 3 bases short and J 5 bases short, with 16 bases between.

The chain links TRBV6-2 or TRBV6-3 to TRBJ2-7, with a weak D call TRBD2 (5 bases). Looked up from germline, CDR1 is MNHEY and CDR2 is SVGEGT. The CDR3 length is 13 residues. The germline V and J ends were trimmed by 4 bases and 3 bases, with 10 bases remaining between them. CDR3: CASSFRTGYEQYF. As DNA, the CDR3 is TGTGCCAGCAGTTTCAGGACTGGCTACGAGCAGTACTTC.

The chain combines TRBV6-5 with TRBJ1-4, with 9 nucleotides matching TRBD1. Germline V gene data show CDR1 as MNHEY and CDR2 as SVGAGI. The CDR3 consists of 15 residues. V was clipped by 8 bases and J by 6 bases; unmatched bases: 10. The CDR3, as DNA: TGTGCCAGCGCGACAGGGGGGTCGGAAGATGAAAAACTGTTTTTT. Translation: CASATGGSEDEKLFF.

J is TRBJ2-1 and V is TRBV28; 7 bases match TRBD2. The trim removed 3 bases at V and 8 bases at J, leaving 4 bases unmatched. CDR1 MDHEN and CDR2 SYDVKM come from the germline V gene. The CDR3 spans 13 residues. The chain's CDR3 is CASSLLGGHEQFF. The CDR3 nucleotides read TGTGCCAGCAGTTTGTTGGGAGGGCATGAGCAGTTCTTC.

The chain links TRBV18 to TRBJ1-2; possibly TRBD1 for D (5 bases). This CDR3 comprises 17 residues. CDR1 and CDR2 (germline): KGHSH, LQKENI. Trimming took off 2 bases at V and 8 bases at J, with 24 bases between the two ends. The CDR3 protein is CASSPTFNRGTARGYTF. DNA for the CDR3: TGTGCCAGCTCACCAACGTTTAACCGGGGGACGGCTCGGGGCTACACCTTC.

V gene TRBV7-9 combines with J gene TRBJ1-1; TRBD1 matches 9 bases. Per the germline V gene, CDR1 is SEHNR and CDR2 is FQNEAQ (reference sequence). The CDR3 is 14 amino acids. Trimming removed 6 bases from V and 4 bases from J; junction bases left unmatched: 6. In nucleotides, the CDR3 is TGTGCCAGCAGTCCTACAGGGGGCGGCACTGAAGCTTTCTTT. This codes for CASSPTGGGTEAFF.